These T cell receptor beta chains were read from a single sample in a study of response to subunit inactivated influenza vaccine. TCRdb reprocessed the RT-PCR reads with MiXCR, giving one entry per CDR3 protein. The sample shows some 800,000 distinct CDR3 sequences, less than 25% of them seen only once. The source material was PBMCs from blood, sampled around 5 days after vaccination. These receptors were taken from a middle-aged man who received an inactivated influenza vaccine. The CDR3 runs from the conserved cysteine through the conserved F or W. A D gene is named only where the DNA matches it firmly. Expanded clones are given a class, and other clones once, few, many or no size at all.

cdr3_aa: CASSLPWRGEKLFF
cdr3_nt: TGTGCCAGCAGCTTACCTTGGCGAGGTGAAAAACTGTTTTTT
v_call: TRBV7-9
d_call: .
j_call: TRBJ1-4
clone_size: few

cdr3_aa: CSARVPPLTGGYTTDTQYF
cdr3_nt: TGCAGTGCTAGAGTCCCCCCATTAACAGGGGGCTATACGACAGATACGCAGTATTTT
v_call: TRBV20-1
d_call: TRBD1
j_call: TRBJ2-3
clone_size: few

cdr3_aa: CSARTWSSGANVLTF
cdr3_nt: TGCAGTGCCAGGACGTGGAGCTCTGGGGCCAACGTCCTGACTTTC
v_call: TRBV20-1
d_call: .
j_call: TRBJ2-6
clone_size: .

cdr3_aa: CASSLQGVVYEQYF
cdr3_nt: TGTGCCAGCAGTTTACAGGGGGTCGTCTACGAGCAGTACTTC
v_call: TRBV27
d_call: TRBD1
j_call: TRBJ2-7
clone_size: few

cdr3_aa: CASSQDRDGTYNEQFF
cdr3_nt: TGTGCCAGCAGCCAAGATCGGGACGGTACTTACAATGAGCAGTTCTTC
v_call: TRBV4-2
d_call: .
j_call: TRBJ2-1
clone_size: many

cdr3_aa: CASSLGGSSPSTDTQYF
cdr3_nt: TGCGCCAGCAGCCTGGGAGGATCCTCGCCTAGCACAGATACGCAGTATTTT
v_call: TRBV5-1
d_call: .
j_call: TRBJ2-3
clone_size: .

cdr3_aa: CASSQGIVSRETQYF
cdr3_nt: TGCGCCAGCAGCCAAGGGATCGTGAGCCGCGAGACCCAGTACTTC
v_call: TRBV4-3
d_call: .
j_call: TRBJ2-5
clone_size: .

cdr3_aa: CSVEGQGVRETQYF
cdr3_nt: TGCAGCGTTGAAGGACAGGGGGTTCGAGAGACCCAGTACTTC
v_call: TRBV29-1
d_call: TRBD1
j_call: TRBJ2-5
clone_size: few

cdr3_aa: CSVEGQGADTQYF
cdr3_nt: TGCAGCGTTGAAGGACAGGGCGCAGATACGCAGTATTTT
v_call: TRBV29-1
d_call: TRBD1
j_call: TRBJ2-3
clone_size: .

cdr3_aa: CSANAEETQYF
cdr3_nt: TGCAGTGCTAACGCGGAAGAGACCCAGTACTTC
v_call: TRBV20-1
d_call: .
j_call: TRBJ2-5
clone_size: .

cdr3_aa: CASSSGTPMSEQFF
cdr3_nt: TGCGCCAGCAGTTCCGGGACTCCAATGTCTGAGCAGTTCTTC
v_call: TRBV5-1
d_call: .
j_call: TRBJ2-1
clone_size: few

cdr3_aa: CASSQDYRSSYEQYF
cdr3_nt: TGCGCCAGCAGCCAAGACTACCGCAGCTCCTACGAGCAGTACTTC
v_call: TRBV4-3
d_call: .
j_call: TRBJ2-7
clone_size: few

cdr3_aa: CSARARPDRYNEQFF
cdr3_nt: TGCAGTGCAAGGGCCCGACCAGATCGTTACAATGAGCAGTTCTTC
v_call: TRBV20-1
d_call: .
j_call: TRBJ2-1
clone_size: many

cdr3_aa: CAISESVEKLFF
cdr3_nt: TGTGCCATCAGTGAGTCTGTGGAAAAACTGTTTTTT
v_call: TRBV10-3
d_call: .
j_call: TRBJ1-4
clone_size: .

cdr3_aa: CASSPAASGSDTQYF
cdr3_nt: TGTGCCAGCAGTCCGGCGGCTAGCGGATCAGATACGCAGTATTTT
v_call: TRBV12-3/TRBV12-4
d_call: TRBD2
j_call: TRBJ2-3
clone_size: .

cdr3_aa: CASSEVANTGELFF
cdr3_nt: TGTGCCAGCAGCGAGGTCGCGAACACCGGGGAGCTGTTTTTT
v_call: TRBV9
d_call: .
j_call: TRBJ2-2
clone_size: .